The 2 T cell receptor beta chains listed next were all sequenced from one sample in a study of cytomegalovirus exposure and HLA in healthy donors. It was with 60 Vbeta and 13 Jbeta primers that the PCR ran. Clones were read by immunoSEQ multiplex PCR, and TCRdb kept only the in-frame ones, dropping some. The sample lists roughly 97,000 clones, 78% seen once, with roughly 1.8% in the top ten. The sequenced sample was PBMCs. The receptor set was obtained from a woman in her thirties or forties in good health and CMV-seronegative.

The chain uses TRBV18 and TRBJ1-1; the D is unclear. CDR1 is KGHSH, CDR2 LQKENI, per germline. CDR3 length: 13 amino acids. V lost 8 bases and J 0 bases, leaving 10 bases between the germline ends. The CDR3 DNA follows: TGTGCCAGCAACAGTGCTTTGAACACTGAAGCTTTCTTT. Protein sequence: CASNSALNTEAFF.

The chain links TRBV2 to TRBJ2-3, with 11 nucleotides matching TRBD2. Germline assignment: CDR1 SNHLY and CDR2 FYNNEI. This CDR3 is built from 17 residues. The trim removed 2 bases at V and 5 bases at J, leaving 9 bases unmatched. CDR3 residues: CASSEFILAGEGDTQYF. The CDR3 DNA is TGTGCCAGCAGTGAATTTATACTAGCGGGAGAAGGAGATACGCAGTATTTT.